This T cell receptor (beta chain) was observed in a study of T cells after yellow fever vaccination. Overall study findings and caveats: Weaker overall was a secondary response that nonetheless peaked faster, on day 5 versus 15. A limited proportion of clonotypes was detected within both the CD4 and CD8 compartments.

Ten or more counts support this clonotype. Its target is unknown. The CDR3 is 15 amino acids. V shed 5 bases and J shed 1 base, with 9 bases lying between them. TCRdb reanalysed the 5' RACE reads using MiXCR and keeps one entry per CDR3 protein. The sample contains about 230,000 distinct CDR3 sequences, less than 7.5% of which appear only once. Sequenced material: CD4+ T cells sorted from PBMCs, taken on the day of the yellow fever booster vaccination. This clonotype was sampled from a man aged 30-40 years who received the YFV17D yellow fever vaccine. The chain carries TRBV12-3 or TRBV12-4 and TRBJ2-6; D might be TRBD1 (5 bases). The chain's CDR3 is CASSPGHSGANVLTF. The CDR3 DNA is TGTGCCAGCAGTCCCGGACATTCTGGGGCCAACGTCCTGACTTTC.